This T cell receptor beta chain comes out of a study of shared clonotypes between healthy human individuals. Overall study context: A donor's plate count was three for CD4 naive and three for CD4 memory; CD8 naive had two and CD8 memory one.

A word on this clone: Antigen unknown. Within the sample, other DNA sequences also encode this same CDR3.

The protocol was immunoSEQ multiplex PCR, while the TCRdb copy is restricted to in-frame clones and leaves out a portion. The table lists about 230,000 clones, over 50% of them singletons. The CDR3 contains 12 residues. V lost 5 bases to trimming and J lost 3 bases, with 8 bases between them. Germline lookup yields CDR1 SEHNR and CDR2 FQNEAQ (reference sequence). Broader study findings: Relative to memory subsets, naive subsets generally showed larger estimated richness. Relative to their counterparts shared across all four donors, non-shared clonotypes exhibited diminished generation probabilities. Shared across several donors were 5% to 6% of the naive CD4 clonotypes.

J is TRBJ2-7 and V is TRBV7-9; D is unresolved. The sequenced material came from memory CD4+ T cells sorted from blood. The subset was: CD45RA-negative fraction. The clonotype was recovered from a man aged 25 to 40 in good health. The CDR3 loop reads CASSLRSYEQYF. The CDR3 region has the DNA TGTGCCAGCAGCCTTCGGAGCTACGAGCAGTACTTC.